Listed below are T cell receptor beta chains from one sample, sequenced in a study of cytomegalovirus exposure and HLA in healthy donors. Sequencing was performed with immunoSEQ multiplex PCR; in TCRdb, only in-frame clones are kept and a portion is missing. This table holds some 89,000 clones, roughly 76% found once. Input material: PBMCs. Every receptor here comes from a woman aged 30 to 39 in good health and CMV-seronegative. CDR3s include the opening cysteine and the closing phenylalanine or tryptophan. A D gene is named only where the DNA matches it firmly. Clone size is not always given. Where it is, it says once, few, many or a class for expanded clones.

TRBJ2-7	-	-	TRBV4-2	CASSQEIGGADITYEQYF	TGTGCCAGCAGCCAAGAGATAGGGGGAGCGGATATAACCTACGAGCAGTACTTC
TRBJ2-3	-	-	TRBV28	CASSSPRMSTDTQYF	TGTGCCAGCAGTTCCCCTAGGATGAGCACAGATACGCAGTATTTT
TRBJ1-5	TRBD1	-	TRBV28	CASSSPLGQGGQPQHF	TGTGCCAGCAGTTCACCCCTCGGACAGGGAGGTCAGCCCCAGCATTTT
TRBJ1-2	-	-	TRBV28	CASANRGNYGYTF	TGTGCCAGCGCTAACCGGGGAAACTATGGCTACACCTTC
TRBJ1-3	-	-	TRBV7-2	CASSLDGGNTIYF	TGTGCCAGCAGCTTAGACGGTGGAAACACCATATATTTT
TRBJ1-2	-	once	TRBV6-1	CASSKDSFNYGYTF	TGTGCCAGCAGTAAGGACAGCTTTAACTATGGCTACACCTTC
TRBJ1-1	TRBD1	-	TRBV12-5	CASGSHAGTGFFMNTEAFF	TGTGCTAGTGGTTCGCACGCCGGGACAGGGTTTTTTATGAACACTGAAGCTTTCTTT
TRBJ2-1	-	-	TRBV4-1	CASSQDGTRYNEQFF	TGCGCCAGCAGCCAGGACGGGACTCGATACAATGAGCAGTTCTTC
TRBJ1-6	-	few	TRBV2	CASSERGSYNSPLHF	TGTGCCAGCAGTGAGCGAGGGTCCTATAATTCACCCCTCCACTTT
TRBJ2-5	-	-	TRBV7-2	CASSIGAAAYQETQYF	TGTGCCAGCAGCATCGGAGCAGCAGCGTACCAAGAGACCCAGTACTTC
TRBJ1-3	TRBD1	-	TRBV7-9	CASSTGTGGTGNTIYF	TGTGCCAGCAGCACCGGGACAGGGGGTACTGGAAACACCATATATTTT
TRBJ1-1	-	-	TRBV10-2	CASNLGRATEAFF	TGCGCCAGCAACCTAGGCCGCGCCACTGAAGCTTTCTTT
TRBJ1-2	-	-	TRBV6-6	CASRIRNYGYTF	TGTGCCAGCAGGATCAGAAACTATGGCTACACCTTC
TRBJ1-1	TRBD1	-	TRBV20-1	CSARQGAEAFF	TGCAGTGCCAGACAGGGCGCTGAAGCTTTCTTT
TRBJ1-2	TRBD1	-	TRBV4-3	CASSPGTGDSYGYTF	TGCGCCAGCAGCCCAGGGACAGGGGATAGCTATGGCTACACCTTC
TRBJ2-1	-	-	TRBV19	CASSPGLISYNEQFF	TGTGCCAGTAGTCCCGGACTCATCTCCTACAATGAGCAGTTCTTC
TRBJ2-5	TRBD1	-	TRBV27	CASRPTGRKETQYF	TGTGCCAGCAGGCCGACAGGGCGGAAAGAGACCCAGTACTTC
TRBJ2-7	-	-	TRBV4-1	CASSQPGSYEQYF	TGCGCCAGCAGCCAACCGGGGAGCTACGAGCAGTACTTC
TRBJ2-1	-	-	TRBV6-6	CASCRCWRLSGGEQFF	TGTGCCAGCTGCCGGTGTTGGAGGCTATCAGGCGGTGAGCAGTTCTTC
TRBJ2-7	-	-	TRBV2	CASSFASGSYEQYF	TGTGCCAGCAGTTTCGCCTCAGGCTCCTACGAGCAGTACTTC
TRBJ2-3	TRBD2	-	TRBV9	CASSVLLAGGFFFSDTQYF	TGTGCCAGCAGCGTTCTACTAGCGGGAGGCTTTTTTTTCTCAGATACGCAGTATTTT
TRBJ2-3	TRBD2	-	TRBV5-1	CASRPPGTSGRAVGSDTQYF	TGCGCCAGCAGACCTCCCGGGACTAGCGGGAGGGCCGTAGGTTCAGATACGCAGTATTTT
TRBJ2-2	TRBD1	-	TRBV19	CASSRERGLRNTGELFF	TGTGCCAGTAGCAGGGAAAGGGGGCTTAGGAACACCGGGGAGCTGTTTTTT
TRBJ2-1	TRBD2	-	TRBV10-3	CAISGLGLPNEQFF	TGTGCCATCAGCGGGCTGGGACTACCCAATGAGCAGTTCTTC
TRBJ2-2	TRBD2	-	TRBV30	CAWSGGRADTGELFF	TGTGCCTGGAGTGGAGGGAGGGCCGACACCGGGGAGCTGTTTTTT
TRBJ1-5	TRBD1	-	TRBV28	CASSRDSILPNQPQHF	TGTGCCAGCAGCCGGGACAGTATACTTCCCAATCAGCCCCAGCATTTT
TRBJ1-6	-	once	TRBV28	CASSSNTGGYGSPLHF	TGTGCCAGCAGCTCAAATACCGGGGGATATGGCTCACCCCTCCACTTT
TRBJ2-3	TRBD2	few	TRBV7-9	CSSSWSSGRTDTQYF	TGTTCCAGCAGCTGGTCTAGCGGGAGAACAGATACGCAGTATTTT
TRBJ2-4	TRBD1	-	TRBV2	CASRTGVVAKNIQYF	TGTGCCAGCCGCACAGGGGTGGTAGCCAAAAACATTCAGTACTTC